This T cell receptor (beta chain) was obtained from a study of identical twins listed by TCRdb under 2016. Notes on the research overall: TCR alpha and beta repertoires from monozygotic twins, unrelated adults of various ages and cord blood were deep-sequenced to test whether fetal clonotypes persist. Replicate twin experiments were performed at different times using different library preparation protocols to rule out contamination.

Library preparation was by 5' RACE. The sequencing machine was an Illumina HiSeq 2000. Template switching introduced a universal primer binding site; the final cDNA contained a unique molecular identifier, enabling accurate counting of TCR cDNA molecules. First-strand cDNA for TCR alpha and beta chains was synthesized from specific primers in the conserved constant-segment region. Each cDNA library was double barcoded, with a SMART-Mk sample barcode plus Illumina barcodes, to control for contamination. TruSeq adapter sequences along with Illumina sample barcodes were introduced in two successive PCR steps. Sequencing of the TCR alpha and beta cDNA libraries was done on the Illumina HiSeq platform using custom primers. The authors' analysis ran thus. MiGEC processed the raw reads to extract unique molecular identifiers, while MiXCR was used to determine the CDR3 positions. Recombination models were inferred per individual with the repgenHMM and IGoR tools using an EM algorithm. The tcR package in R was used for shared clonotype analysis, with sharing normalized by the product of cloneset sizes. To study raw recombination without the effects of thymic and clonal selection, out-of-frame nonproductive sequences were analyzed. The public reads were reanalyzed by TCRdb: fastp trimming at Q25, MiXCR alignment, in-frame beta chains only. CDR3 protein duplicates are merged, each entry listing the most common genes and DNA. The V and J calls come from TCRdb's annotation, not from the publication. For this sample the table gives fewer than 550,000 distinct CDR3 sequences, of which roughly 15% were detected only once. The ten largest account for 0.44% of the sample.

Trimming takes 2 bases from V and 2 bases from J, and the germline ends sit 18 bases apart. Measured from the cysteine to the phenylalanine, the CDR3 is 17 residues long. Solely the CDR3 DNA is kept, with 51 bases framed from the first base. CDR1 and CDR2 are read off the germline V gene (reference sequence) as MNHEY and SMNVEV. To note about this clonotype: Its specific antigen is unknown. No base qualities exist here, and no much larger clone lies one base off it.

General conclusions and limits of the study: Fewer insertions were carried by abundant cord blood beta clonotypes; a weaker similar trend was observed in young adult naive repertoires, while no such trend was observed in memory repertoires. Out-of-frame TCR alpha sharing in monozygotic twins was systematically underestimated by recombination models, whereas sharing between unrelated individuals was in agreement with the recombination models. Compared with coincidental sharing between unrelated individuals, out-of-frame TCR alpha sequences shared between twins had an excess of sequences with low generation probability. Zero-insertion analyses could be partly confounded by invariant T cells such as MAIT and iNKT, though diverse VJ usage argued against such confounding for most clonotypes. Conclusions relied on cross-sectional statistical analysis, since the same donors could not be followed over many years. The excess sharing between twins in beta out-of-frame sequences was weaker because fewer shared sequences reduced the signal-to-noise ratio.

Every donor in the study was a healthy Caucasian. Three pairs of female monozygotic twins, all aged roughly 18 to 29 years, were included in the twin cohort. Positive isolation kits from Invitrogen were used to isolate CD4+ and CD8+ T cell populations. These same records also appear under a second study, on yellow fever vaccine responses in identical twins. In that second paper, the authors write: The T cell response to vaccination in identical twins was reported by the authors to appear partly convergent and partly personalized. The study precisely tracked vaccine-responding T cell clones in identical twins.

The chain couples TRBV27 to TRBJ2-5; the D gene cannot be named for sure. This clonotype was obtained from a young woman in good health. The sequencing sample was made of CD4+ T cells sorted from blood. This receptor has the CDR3 CASSLIGTRHLQETQYF. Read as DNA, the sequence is TGTGCCAGCAGTTTAATCGGAACGAGACATTTACAAGAGACCCAGTACTTC.